This is a list of T cell receptor beta chains from one sample in a study of response to subunit inactivated influenza vaccine. TCRdb re-derived calls from the RT-PCR reads in MiXCR, one entry per CDR3 protein. Of 600,000 to 850,000 distinct CDR3 sequences listed, 13% to 15% are singletons. The material was PBMCs from blood, obtained roughly 15 days before vaccination. All receptors derive from a man in his fifties who received an inactivated influenza vaccine. Each CDR3 is given with its conserved first and last residue. The D gene is left open where the match is weak. Size values are once, few and many counts, or a class for expanded clones, and some rows have none.

V gene	J gene	D gene	clone size	CDR3 protein	CDR3 DNA
TRBV29-1	TRBJ2-5	.	few	CSVESQRETQYF	TGCAGCGTTGAATCTCAGCGGGAGACCCAGTACTTC
TRBV29-1	TRBJ2-4	.	many	CSVEKGRENIQYF	TGCAGCGTTGAAAAGGGGCGGGAAAACATTCAGTACTTC
TRBV12-3/TRBV12-4	TRBJ1-5	TRBD1	many	CASSRSTGLGNQPQHF	TGTGCCAGCAGTCGATCGACAGGGTTGGGCAATCAGCCCCAGCATTTT
TRBV27	TRBJ2-3	.	few	CAKLGGGTQYF	TGTGCCAAGCTTGGAGGCGGGACGCAGTATTTT
TRBV7-2	TRBJ2-7	.	few	CASSLMVLGLETF	TGTGCCAGCAGCTTAATGGTCTTGGGACTGGAGACGTTC
TRBV11-3	TRBJ2-3	.	few	CASGGTGEDTQYF	TGTGCCAGCGGCGGGACCGGTGAAGATACGCAGTATTTT
TRBV4-2	TRBJ1-2	.	.	CASSQDSAGHRIYGYTF	TGTGCCAGCAGCCAAGATTCGGCAGGACACCGGATCTATGGCTACACCTTC
TRBV6-2/TRBV6-3	TRBJ2-7	.	few	CASSYSRAEEQYF	TGTGCCAGCAGTTACTCGAGGGCGGAAGAGCAGTACTTC
TRBV6-1	TRBJ2-2	.	.	CASTPSGTGTTGELFF	TGTGCCAGCACCCCTAGCGGGACAGGGACCACCGGGGAGCTGTTTTTT
TRBV20-1	TRBJ2-3	.	once	CSAVPAGTDTQYF	TGCAGTGCTGTCCCGGCCGGCACAGATACGCAGTATTTT
TRBV28	TRBJ2-5	TRBD1	few	CASSPAPKDRVAETQYF	TGTGCCAGCAGTCCCGCCCCTAAAGACAGGGTGGCAGAGACCCAGTACTTC
TRBV12-3/TRBV12-4	TRBJ2-2	TRBD2	.	CASIPSGLAGGWGELFF	TGTGCCAGCATCCCCTCCGGACTAGCGGGAGGGTGGGGGGAGCTGTTTTTT
TRBV4-1	TRBJ2-7	TRBD2	many	CASSQDDGGAYEQYF	TGCGCCAGCAGCCAAGATGATGGGGGGGCCTACGAGCAGTACTTC
TRBV4-1	TRBJ2-3	.	few	CASSQANTDTQYF	TGCGCCAGCAGCCAAGCAAACACAGATACGCAGTATTTT
TRBV7-8	TRBJ2-5	TRBD2	few	CASSPRTSSGLETQYF	TGTGCCAGCAGCCCACGGACTAGCTCGGGTTTAGAGACCCAGTACTTC
TRBV12-3/TRBV12-4	TRBJ1-2	.	many	CASRAGTATNYGYTF	TGTGCCAGCAGGGCCGGGACGGCTACTAACTATGGCTACACCTTC
TRBV5-1	TRBJ2-3	TRBD2	few	CASRSPGLASGTQYF	TGCGCCAGCCGGAGTCCGGGACTAGCCAGTGGTACGCAGTATTTT
TRBV18	TRBJ2-2	.	.	CASSPIRANTGELFF	TGTGCCAGCTCACCAATCAGGGCAAACACCGGGGAGCTGTTTTTT
TRBV2	TRBJ2-1	TRBD2	few	CASITAGEAEQFF	TGTGCCAGCATAACAGCGGGGGAGGCGGAGCAGTTCTTC
TRBV5-1	TRBJ2-7	.	.	CASSPGRGSSYEQYF	TGCGCCAGCAGCCCCGGTCGGGGTAGCTCCTACGAGCAGTACTTC
TRBV12-3/TRBV12-4	TRBJ2-3	TRBD2	.	CASSLGLAMTQYF	TGTGCCAGCAGTCTGGGACTAGCGATGACGCAGTATTTT
TRBV12-3/TRBV12-4	TRBJ2-1	.	few	CASSFGGVDEQFF	TGTGCCAGCAGCTTCGGAGGGGTCGATGAGCAGTTCTTC